The 22 T cell receptor beta chains reported below all come from one sample, sequenced in a study of shared clonotypes between healthy human individuals. Naive CD8 populations comprised CD45RO-negative cells positively selected for CCR7, excluding terminally differentiated effector memory CD45RA+ cells. Libraries were prepared by immunoSEQ multiplex PCR; TCRdb keeps only in-frame clonotypes and omits some of them. The sample shows approximately 2,000,000 clones, just under 95% of them seen only once. Input material: naive CD8+ T cells from PBMCs. Receptor source: a man aged 18-30 years in good health. Some clones in this sample may be carry-over from other donors' samples.

Regarding this clone: Additional DNA sequences in this sample encode the identical CDR3. The chain carries TRBV11-2 and TRBJ1-1; TRBD1 matches at 7 bases. Per germline, CDR1 SGHAT and CDR2 FQNNGV. Trimming cost V 1 base and J 6 bases; bases outside gene matches: 2. This CDR3 is 13 amino acids long. CDR3 in amino acids: CASSLGQGAEAFF. CDR3 sequence (DNA): TGTGCCAGCAGCTTAGGCCAGGGGGCTGAAGCTTTCTTT.

V and J are TRBV18 and TRBJ1-1, with TRBD1 matching 10 bases. After removal of 3 bases from V and 4 bases from J, the junction contained 8 bases not matched to a gene. Germline V lookup: CDR1 KGHSH, CDR2 LQKENI. This CDR3 comprises 16 residues. Here the CDR3 DNA reads TGTGCCAGCTCACCGCTGACAGGGGGCGGGGGCACTGAAGCTTTCTTT. Translated, it gives CASSPLTGGGGTEAFF.

The V and J genes are TRBV15 and TRBJ2-5; 10 bases line up with TRBD2. Germline V gene sequence: CDR1 LNHNV, CDR2 YYDKDF (reference sequence). The CDR3 spans 16 residues. Unmatched junction bases numbered 6, after V lost 0 bases and J lost 5 bases. The CDR3 bases are TGTGCCACCAGCAGAGAGTCTAGCGGGAGTGGGGAGACCCAGTACTTC. Protein: CATSRESSGSGETQYF.

J is TRBJ1-1 and V is TRBV2; 11 bases line up with TRBD1. The CDR3 extends over 13 amino acids. The J segment lost 8 bases and the V segment lost 6 bases, leaving 5 bases of the junction unmatched. Germline CDR1 is SNHLY and CDR2 is FYNNEI. The CDR3 DNA is TGTGCCAGCAGCCGGACAGGGGGCCGGGAAGCTTTCTTT. Translated: CASSRTGGREAFF.

This clone was seen a single time. This chain links TRBV5-1 with TRBJ2-7; TRBD2 matches 7 bases. The junction had 7 bases not matched to a gene; V was cut back by 1 base and J by 3 bases. Per the germline V gene, CDR1 is SGHRS and CDR2 is YFSETQ. This CDR3 spans 15 amino acids. CDR3 region: CASSLTGGPNYEQYF. CDR3 nucleotides: TGCGCCAGCAGCTTGACGGGGGGACCAAACTACGAGCAGTACTTC.

As to this clone: The same CDR3 can be traced to other DNA sequences in this sample. The chain is built from TRBV9 and TRBJ2-2; 9 nucleotides align to TRBD2. J gave up 5 bases and V 0 bases, and 5 bases lay outside the gene matches. Germline lookup yields CDR1 SGDLS and CDR2 YYNGEE. The CDR3 loop spans 16 amino acids. CDR3 DNA: TGTGCCAGCAGCGTAGGGGGTAGCGGGAGTACCGGGGAGCTGTTTTTT. The encoded protein is CASSVGGSGSTGELFF.

This rearrangement joins TRBV28 to TRBJ2-7; 9 nucleotides align to TRBD1. With V trimmed by 6 bases and J by 5 bases, 14 bases remained unmatched. Germline assignment: CDR1 MDHEN and CDR2 SYDVKM. The CDR3 runs 16 residues. CDR3 region: CASSPRWGQGKNEQYF. DNA for the CDR3: TGTGCCAGCAGCCCCCGTTGGGGACAGGGAAAAAACGAGCAGTACTTC.

A remark on this clone: This CDR3 is also generated by other DNA sequences in the sample. The chain combines TRBV30 with TRBJ1-4; D unclear. Trimming pared 0 bases from V and 7 bases from J, leaving 3 bases between. The V gene's germline CDR1 is GTSNPN and CDR2 SVGIG (reference sequence). The CDR3 contains 11 residues. Written as DNA, the CDR3 is TGTGCCTGGAGTGTCTCTGAAAAACTGTTTTTT. It encodes CAWSVSEKLFF.

The rearrangement uses TRBV9 and TRBJ2-7, with 7 nucleotides matching TRBD2. Germline V lookup: CDR1 SGDLS, CDR2 YYNGEE. This CDR3 is built from 14 residues. Trimming cost V 8 bases and J 1 base; bases outside gene matches: 9. CDR3 coding DNA: TGTGCCAGTGCCGGGCGGGGGACGTCCTACGAGCAGTACTTC. Its translation: CASAGRGTSYEQYF.

This clone turned up a few times. The sample has other DNA sequences that encode this CDR3 too. The rearrangement links TRBV7-8 to TRBJ2-7; unclear D gene. Germline CDR1 SGHVS, CDR2 FQNEAQ. CDR3 length: 12 amino acids. V was pared by 1 base and J by 2 bases, with 3 bases between. The CDR3, as DNA: TGTGCCAGCAGCTTAGGGACCTACGAGCAGTACTTC. Amino acids: CASSLGTYEQYF. Full variable domain (remainder filled in from reference TRBV7-8 and TRBJ2-7): GAGVSQSPRYKVAKRGQDVALRCDPISGHVSLFWYQQALGQGPEFLTYFQNEAQLDKSGLPSDRFFAERPEGSVSTLKIQRTQQEDSAVYLCASSLGTYEQYFGPGTRLTVT.

DNA of the CDR3: TGTGCCAGTAGGGTCTTCCACTCCTACAATGAGCAGTTCTTC. Its protein is CASRVFHSYNEQFF. V and J are TRBV19 and TRBJ2-1; unclear D gene. This CDR3 is 14 amino acids long. The germline CDR1 and CDR2 sequences are LNHDA and SQIVND (reference sequence). V gave up 6 bases and J gave up 0 bases, with 9 bases separating them.

V usage is TRBV28 and J usage is TRBJ1-1; 7 positions agree with TRBD1. Germline V lookup: CDR1 MDHEN, CDR2 SYDVKM. Losses at the gene ends were 11 bases for V and 5 bases for J; bases not matched to a gene: 11. This CDR3 comprises 13 residues. Written as DNA, the CDR3 is TGTGCCCTTAGAAGGGGGCGCGGGACTGAAGCTTTCTTT. It encodes CALRRGRGTEAFF.

This clone was counted once. V usage is TRBV27 and J usage is TRBJ2-5; TRBD2 aligns across 12 bases. J was trimmed by 12 bases and V by 0 bases; bases with no gene match: 8. CDR1 and CDR2 from the germline V gene are MNHEY and SMNVEV (reference sequence). The CDR3 extends over 15 amino acids. The CDR3 DNA reads as TGTGCCAGCAGTTTATCAGCCGGACTAGCGGGGAGGGAGTACTTC. Protein product: CASSLSAGLAGREYF.

The chain carries TRBV9 and TRBJ1-1; maybe TRBD1 (5 bases). The CDR3 totals 13 residues. Trimming cost V 4 bases and J 7 bases, with 14 bases left between them. Germline CDR1 SGDLS, CDR2 YYNGEE. DNA for the CDR3: TGTGCCAGCAGCCCTCATGTGGGGGTTGAAGCTTTCTTT. Translating gives CASSPHVGVEAFF.

The V gene is TRBV30, the J gene TRBJ2-1; TRBD1 is a possible D gene (5 bases). CDR3 length: 15 amino acids. Germline loops: CDR1 GTSNPN, CDR2 SVGIG (reference sequence). Trimming took off 0 bases at V and 3 bases at J, with 12 bases between the two ends. DNA for the CDR3: TGTGCCTGGAGTGTAATGCAGGGTTTCTACAATGAGCAGTTCTTC. Protein: CAWSVMQGFYNEQFF. Looking up the rest from reference TRBV30 and TRBJ2-1 gives the full variable domain: SQTIHQWPATLVQPVGSPLSLECTVEGTSNPNLYWYRQAAGRGLQLLFYSVGIGQISSEVPQNLSASRPQDRQFILSSKKLLLSDSGFYLCAWSVMQGFYNEQFFGPGTRLTVL.

The genes are TRBV27 and TRBJ2-1; D may match TRBD1 or TRBD2 (5 bases each). This CDR3 comprises 16 residues. V was trimmed by 2 bases and J by 2 bases, leaving 13 bases between them. CDR1 and CDR2 (germline): MNHEY, SMNVEV (reference sequence). CDR3 sequence: CASSLIGGPTYNEQFF. DNA for the CDR3: TGTGCCAGCAGTTTAATTGGGGGACCGACCTACAATGAGCAGTTCTTC.

This chain joins TRBV6-6 and TRBJ1-5; the match to TRBD1 covers 12 bases. Germline CDR1 and CDR2: MNHNY and SVGAGI (reference sequence). Unmatched junction bases numbered 4, after V lost 5 bases and J lost 5 bases. CDR3 size: 15 residues. The CDR3 bases are TGTGCCAGCAGTCCTGGGGACAGGGGGCATCAGCCCCAGCATTTT. This translates into CASSPGDRGHQPQHF.

V gene TRBV9 combines with J gene TRBJ2-1, with a possible D match to TRBD2 (6 bases). Germline lookup yields CDR1 SGDLS and CDR2 YYNGEE. The V and J ends lost 0 bases and 2 bases respectively, with 12 bases between them. There are 16 residues in the CDR3. The CDR3 region is CASSVERAPPYNEQFF. CDR3 sequence (DNA): TGTGCCAGCAGCGTAGAGCGGGCGCCCCCCTACAATGAGCAGTTCTTC.

This clone was observed once. CDR3 sequence: CASSPSGTEVNQPQHF. The CDR3 DNA is TGTGCCAGCAGCCCTAGTGGGACAGAGGTCAATCAGCCCCAGCATTTT. The chain couples TRBV9 to TRBJ1-5; 7 bases are shared with TRBD1. The CDR3 sequence is 16 residues long. Germline assignment: CDR1 SGDLS and CDR2 YYNGEE. The V gene end was trimmed by 4 bases and the J gene end by 3 bases; junction bases not matched to a gene: 10. Complete variable domain (other parts from reference TRBV9 and TRBJ1-5): DSGVTQTPKHLITATGQRVTLRCSPRSGDLSVYWYQQSLDQGLQFLIQYYNGEERAKGNILERFSAQQFPDLHSELNLSSLELGDSALYFCASSPSGTEVNQPQHFGDGTRLSIL.

The chain employs TRBV7-2 and TRBJ2-1, with D possibly called TRBD1 or TRBD2 (5 bases each). Between the trimmed V and J ends, which lost 3 bases and 9 bases, there was a span of 15 bases. This CDR3 is built from 14 residues. Germline V gene lookup returns CDR1 SGHTA and CDR2 FQGNSA. The CDR3, as DNA: TGTGCCAGCAGCTTCACCCGAGAGGGGATTGAGCAGTTCTTC. It specifies CASSFTREGIEQFF.

The genes are TRBV29-1 and TRBJ2-5; D call uncertain. The J call could be wrong; TRBJ2-7 is a better fit for the DNA end. Germline V gene data show CDR1 as SQVTM and CDR2 as ANQGSEA. The CDR3 has 13 amino acids. The chain's CDR3 is CSVRLPYPYEQYF. The CDR3 region has the DNA TGCAGCGTCAGACTGCCGTATCCTTACGAGCAGTACTTC.

The DNA of the CDR3 is TGCGCCAGCAGCGGCCGACAGGGGGCGGTGGAAGAGACCCAGTACTTC. It codes for CASSGRQGAVEETQYF. The chain uses TRBV4-1 and TRBJ2-5; TRBD1 agrees at 10 bases. The CDR3 contains 16 residues. Germline CDR1 is MGHRA and CDR2 is YSYEKL. The J segment lost 3 bases and the V segment lost 5 bases, leaving 9 bases of the junction unmatched.